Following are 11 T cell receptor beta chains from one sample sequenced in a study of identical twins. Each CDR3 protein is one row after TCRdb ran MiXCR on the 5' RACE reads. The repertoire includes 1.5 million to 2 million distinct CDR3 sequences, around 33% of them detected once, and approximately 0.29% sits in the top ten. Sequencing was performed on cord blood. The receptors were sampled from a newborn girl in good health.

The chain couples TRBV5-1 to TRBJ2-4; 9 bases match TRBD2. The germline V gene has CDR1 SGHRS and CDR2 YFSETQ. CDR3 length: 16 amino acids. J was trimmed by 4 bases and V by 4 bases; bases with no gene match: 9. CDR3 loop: CASSLAGLAGKNIQYF. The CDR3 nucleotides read TGCGCCAGCAGCCTGGCGGGACTAGCTGGGAAAAACATTCAGTACTTC.

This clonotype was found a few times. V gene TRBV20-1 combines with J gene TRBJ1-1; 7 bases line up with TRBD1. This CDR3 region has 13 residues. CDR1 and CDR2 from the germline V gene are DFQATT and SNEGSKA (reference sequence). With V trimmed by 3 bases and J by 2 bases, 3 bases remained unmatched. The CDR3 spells CSASGDSNTEAFF. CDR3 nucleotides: TGCAGTGCTAGTGGGGACAGCAACACTGAAGCTTTCTTT.

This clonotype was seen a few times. The CDR3 sequence: CASSQTGVQETQYF. In DNA form, the CDR3 reads TGTGCCAGCAGTCAGACAGGGGTCCAAGAGACCCAGTACTTC. This chain uses TRBV6-5 with TRBJ2-5, with 8 bases aligning to TRBD1. CDR1 and CDR2 (germline): MNHEY, SVGAGI. J lost 1 base, V lost 5 bases, and 3 bases had no gene match. The CDR3 runs to 14 residues.

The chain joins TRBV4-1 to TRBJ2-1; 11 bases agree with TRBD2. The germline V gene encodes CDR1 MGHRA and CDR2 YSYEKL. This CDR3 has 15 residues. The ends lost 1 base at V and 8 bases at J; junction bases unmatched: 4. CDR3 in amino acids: CASSQVGLAGDEQFF. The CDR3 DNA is TGCGCCAGCAGCCAAGTTGGACTAGCGGGCGATGAGCAGTTCTTC.

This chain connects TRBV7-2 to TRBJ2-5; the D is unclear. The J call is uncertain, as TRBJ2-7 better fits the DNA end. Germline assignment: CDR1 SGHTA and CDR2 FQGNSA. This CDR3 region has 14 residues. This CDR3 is CASSLQTSPYEQYF. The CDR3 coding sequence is TGTGCCAGCAGCTTACAGACATCCCCCTACGAGCAGTACTTC.

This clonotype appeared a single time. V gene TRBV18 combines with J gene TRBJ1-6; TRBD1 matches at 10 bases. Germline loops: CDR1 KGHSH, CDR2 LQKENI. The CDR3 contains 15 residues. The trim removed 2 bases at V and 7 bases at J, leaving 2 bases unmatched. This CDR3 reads CASSPLGQGNSPLHF. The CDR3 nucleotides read TGTGCCAGCTCACCATTGGGACAGGGGAATTCACCCCTCCACTTT.

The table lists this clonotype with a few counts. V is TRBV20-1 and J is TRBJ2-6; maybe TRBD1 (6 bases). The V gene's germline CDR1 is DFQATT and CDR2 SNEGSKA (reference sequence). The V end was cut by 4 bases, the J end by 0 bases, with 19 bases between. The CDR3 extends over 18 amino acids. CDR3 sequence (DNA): TGCAGTGCTATCCCCGCGGACAGACAGAACTCTGGGGCCAACGTCCTGACTTTC. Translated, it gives CSAIPADRQNSGANVLTF.

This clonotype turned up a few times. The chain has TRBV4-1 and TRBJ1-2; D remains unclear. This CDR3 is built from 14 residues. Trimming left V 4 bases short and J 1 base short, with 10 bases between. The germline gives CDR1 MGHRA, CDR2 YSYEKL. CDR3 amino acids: CASSPLVLNYGYTF. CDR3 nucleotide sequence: TGCGCCAGCAGCCCTTTAGTCCTTAACTATGGCTACACCTTC.

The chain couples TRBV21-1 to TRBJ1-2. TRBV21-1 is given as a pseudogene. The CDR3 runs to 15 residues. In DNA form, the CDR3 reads TGTGCCAGCAGCAAAGATAGAGCGGCAGAGTATGGCTACACCTTC. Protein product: CASSKDRAAEYGYTF.

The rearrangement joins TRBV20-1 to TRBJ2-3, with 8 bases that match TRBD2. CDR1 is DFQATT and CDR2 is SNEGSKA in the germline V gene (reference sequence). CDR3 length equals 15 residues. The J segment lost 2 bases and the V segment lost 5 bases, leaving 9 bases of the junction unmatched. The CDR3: CSAAPGTSTTDTQYF. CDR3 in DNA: TGCAGTGCTGCCCCCGGGACTAGTACCACAGATACGCAGTATTTT.

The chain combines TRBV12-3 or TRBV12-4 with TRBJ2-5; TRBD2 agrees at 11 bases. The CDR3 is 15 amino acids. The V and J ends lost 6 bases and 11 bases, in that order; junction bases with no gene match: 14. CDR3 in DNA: TGTGCCAGCAGCCTACTAGCGGGAGTACCCAATGAGCAGTACTTC. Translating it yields CASSLLAGVPNEQYF.